This T cell receptor beta chain was sequenced in a study of cytomegalovirus exposure and HLA in healthy donors. Study results and caveats: Later analysis demonstrated an association between a missense DCLRE1C variant and TCR beta V- and J-gene trimming.

The CDR3 totals 15 residues. Trimming shortened V by 3 bases and J by 3 bases, and 12 bases separated the two germline ends. The germline CDR1 and CDR2 sequences are MDHEN and SYDVKM. Worth noting for this clone: Antigen unknown.

PCR was performed using 60 Vbeta and 13 Jbeta primers. Method: immunoSEQ multiplex PCR; TCRdb's copy keeps in-frame clones and lacks some. The sample carries over 200,000 clones, 75% to 85% recorded once. The sample comprised PBMCs. The chain combines TRBV28 with TRBJ1-5; D may be TRBD1 (5 bases). This receptor was obtained from a woman aged 60-70 years in good health and CMV-seropositive. The CDR3 region is CASSLPRDLNQPQHF. The CDR3 bases are TGTGCCAGCAGTTTGCCCAGGGATCTCAATCAGCCCCAGCATTTT.